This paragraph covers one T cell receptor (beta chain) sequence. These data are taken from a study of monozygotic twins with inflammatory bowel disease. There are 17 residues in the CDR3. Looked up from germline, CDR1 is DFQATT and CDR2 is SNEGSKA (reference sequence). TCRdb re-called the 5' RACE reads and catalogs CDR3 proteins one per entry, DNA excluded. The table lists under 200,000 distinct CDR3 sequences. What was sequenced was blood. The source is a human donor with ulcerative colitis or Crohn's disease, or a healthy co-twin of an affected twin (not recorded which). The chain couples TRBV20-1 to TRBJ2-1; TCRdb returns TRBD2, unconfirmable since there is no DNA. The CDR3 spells CSARPLAGTSSYNEQFF.